These T cell receptor beta chains were read from a single sample in a study of shared clonotypes between healthy human individuals. Generated by immunoSEQ multiplex PCR, the TCRdb table keeps only in-frame clones and is missing some. The data show about 1.1 million clones, about 72% seen once. Sequencing input: memory CD4+ T cells from PBMCs. These receptor sequences come from a man younger than 30 in good health. Some clones in this sample may be carry-over from other donors' samples. CDR3s include the opening cysteine and the closing phenylalanine or tryptophan. Each record gives: CDR3 length, V gene, clone size, J gene, D gene, CDR3 protein, CDR3 DNA. A D gene is named only where the DNA matches it firmly. A row's size may be missing; if present it is once, few, many or a size class.

length: 16
V: TRBV29-1
size: .
J: TRBJ1-4
D: TRBD1
CDR3: CSVSRTGIRANEKLFF
DNA: TGCAGCGTTTCCCGGACAGGGATTAGGGCTAATGAAAAACTGTTTTTT

length: 13
V: TRBV1
size: .
J: TRBJ2-1
D: .
CDR3: CTSSHSGDNEQFF
DNA: TGCACCAGCAGCCACTCGGGGGACAATGAGCAGTTCTTC

length: 17
V: TRBV2
size: few
J: TRBJ1-5
D: .
CDR3: CASTSQGGAYSNQPQHF
DNA: TGTGCCAGCACCTCCCAAGGGGGGGCATATAGCAATCAGCCCCAGCATTTT

length: 13
V: TRBV7-2
size: .
J: TRBJ2-7
D: TRBD1
CDR3: CASSLDRGHEQYF
DNA: TGTGCCAGCAGCTTAGACAGGGGCCACGAGCAGTACTTC

length: 16
V: TRBV15
size: once
J: TRBJ1-1
D: TRBD1
CDR3: CATSRGGTGVNTEAFF
DNA: TGTGCCACCAGCAGAGGAGGGACAGGGGTGAACACTGAAGCTTTCTTT

length: 16
V: TRBV7-3
size: .
J: TRBJ1-2
D: TRBD1
CDR3: CASSPQGGASSYGYTF
DNA: TGTGCCAGCAGCCCTCAAGGGGGCGCAAGCTCCTATGGCTACACCTTC

length: 13
V: TRBV7-2
size: .
J: TRBJ2-5
D: .
CDR3: CASSLVGKETQYF
DNA: TGTGCCAGCAGCTTAGTGGGAAAAGAGACCCAGTACTTC

length: 14
V: TRBV30
size: .
J: TRBJ2-7
D: .
CDR3: CAGRRSGSSYEQYF
DNA: TGTGCCGGACGGCGCTCAGGGAGCTCCTACGAGCAGTACTTC

length: 13
V: TRBV2
size: .
J: TRBJ2-1
D: TRBD1
CDR3: CASRTQGADEQFF
DNA: TGTGCCAGCAGAACACAGGGGGCGGATGAGCAGTTCTTC

length: 15
V: TRBV4-1
size: .
J: TRBJ1-2
D: .
CDR3: CASSQDHVPTYGYTF
DNA: TGCGCCAGCAGCCAAGATCACGTGCCAACCTATGGCTACACCTTC

length: 15
V: TRBV4-1
size: .
J: TRBJ1-1
D: TRBD1
CDR3: CASSRSGQGETEAFF
DNA: TGCGCCAGCAGCCGATCGGGACAGGGGGAAACTGAAGCTTTCTTT

length: 14
V: TRBV5-1
size: .
J: TRBJ1-1
D: .
CDR3: CASSLAVPNTEAFF
DNA: TGCGCCAGCAGCTTGGCCGTCCCGAACACTGAAGCTTTCTTT

length: 11
V: TRBV19
size: .
J: TRBJ1-4
D: .
CDR3: CASSISRKLFF
DNA: TGTGCCAGTAGTATATCCCGAAAACTGTTTTTT

length: 13
V: TRBV5-1
size: few
J: TRBJ1-4
D: .
CDR3: CASSEMSGEKLFF
DNA: TGCGCCAGCAGCGAGATGTCAGGTGAAAAACTGTTTTTT

length: 16
V: TRBV5-6
size: few
J: TRBJ2-3
D: TRBD2
CDR3: CASSRTSGRLVDTQYF
DNA: TGTGCCAGCAGCCGCACTAGCGGGAGGTTGGTGGATACGCAGTATTTT

length: 14
V: TRBV4-3
size: .
J: TRBJ2-1
D: .
CDR3: CASSLQSASNEQFF
DNA: TGCGCCAGCAGCCTACAGTCCGCGAGCAATGAGCAGTTCTTC

length: 14
V: TRBV6-5
size: .
J: TRBJ1-1
D: TRBD1
CDR3: CASSSTHLGQGAFF
DNA: TGTGCCAGCAGTTCCACCCATCTTGGACAGGGAGCTTTCTTT

length: 15
V: TRBV5-1
size: .
J: TRBJ2-5
D: .
CDR3: CASSLGGATQETQYF
DNA: TGCGCCAGCAGCTTGGGGGGGGCCACCCAAGAGACCCAGTACTTC

length: 15
V: TRBV5-6
size: .
J: TRBJ2-6
D: .
CDR3: CASSFRFGGANVLTF
DNA: TGTGCCAGCAGCTTCCGGTTCGGTGGGGCCAACGTCCTGACTTTC

length: 15
V: TRBV27
size: .
J: TRBJ2-2
D: .
CDR3: CASSLRRGDTGELFF
DNA: TGTGCCAGCAGTTTACGAAGGGGGGACACCGGGGAGCTGTTTTTT

length: 12
V: TRBV7-6
size: .
J: TRBJ2-3
D: TRBD1
CDR3: CASSFGQATQYF
DNA: TGTGCCAGCAGCTTTGGACAGGCTACGCAGTATTTT

length: 14
V: TRBV19
size: .
J: TRBJ2-5
D: .
CDR3: CASSPGRTWETQYF
DNA: TGTGCCAGTAGTCCCGGACGGACTTGGGAGACCCAGTACTTC

length: 14
V: TRBV6-6
size: once
J: TRBJ1-2
D: .
CDR3: CATRWQGSNYGYTF
DNA: TGTGCCACAAGGTGGCAGGGATCTAACTATGGCTACACCTTC

length: 15
V: TRBV29-1
size: .
J: TRBJ2-1
D: TRBD2
CDR3: CSVALLAGGGNEQFF
DNA: TGCAGCGTTGCGCTACTAGCGGGAGGAGGCAATGAGCAGTTCTTC

length: 14
V: TRBV19
size: .
J: TRBJ1-1
D: .
CDR3: CASSARYGGSEAFF
DNA: TGTGCCAGTAGTGCCCGGTATGGCGGGTCTGAAGCTTTCTTT

length: 10
V: TRBV20-1
size: .
J: TRBJ1-2
D: .
CDR3: CSGRADGYTF
DNA: TGCAGTGGCCGAGCAGATGGCTACACCTTC

length: 15
V: TRBV11-3
size: .
J: TRBJ2-5
D: .
CDR3: CASSSTGQPQETQYF
DNA: TGTGCCAGCAGCTCCACAGGGCAACCACAAGAGACCCAGTACTTC

length: 13
V: TRBV7-2
size: .
J: TRBJ2-7
D: .
CDR3: CASSLRRQDEQYF
DNA: TGTGCCAGCAGCTTACGACGGCAGGACGAGCAGTACTTC

length: 14
V: TRBV23-1
size: .
J: TRBJ2-7
D: TRBD1
CDR3: CASSRGTGIAEQYF
DNA: TGCGCCAGCAGTCGGGGGACAGGGATTGCGGAGCAGTACTTC

length: 14
V: TRBV4-2
size: .
J: TRBJ2-7
D: TRBD2
CDR3: CASSQLAGDYEQYF
DNA: TGTGCCAGCAGCCAACTAGCGGGAGACTACGAGCAGTACTTC